This T cell receptor (beta chain) was recorded in a study of blood T cell repertoires in COVID-19. Here immunoSEQ multiplex PCR was the method, and the copy in TCRdb shows in-frame clones only, minus some. The table records 200,000 to 300,000 clones, around 85% of them present only once. Per germline, CDR1 MNHEY and CDR2 SMNVEV (reference sequence). The V segment lost 0 bases and the J segment 14 bases; nucleotides outside the gene matches: 2. This CDR3 is 13 amino acids long. The rearrangement uses TRBV27 and TRBJ1-6, with 9 bases aligning to TRBD1. The sample comprised peripheral blood. The origin of this receptor is a man at least 80 years old with acute or convalescent COVID-19. Here the CDR3 DNA reads TGTGCCAGCAGTTTATCCGGGACAGGGTCCCTCCACTTT. It translates to CASSLSGTGSLHF.